The rows below give T cell receptor beta chains drawn from one sample of a study of PD-1 blockade in classical Hodgkin lymphoma. Repertoires were generated with immunoSEQ multiplex PCR, while TCRdb's copy carries only in-frame clones and drops some. Of about 16,000 clones in the sample, roughly 65% were seen once. The source was peripheral blood mononuclear cells (PBMCs), collected before the fourth cycle of nivolumab. Every receptor here comes from a human donor with classical Hodgkin lymphoma. Each CDR3 is given with its conserved first and last residue. Each record gives: V gene, D gene, J gene, clone size, CDR3 protein, CDR3 DNA. A D gene is named only where the DNA matches it firmly. Rows give clone size only sometimes, using once, few, many, or a class for an expanded clone.

V: TRBV27
D: TRBD2
J: TRBJ2-1
size: few
CDR3: CASRFAPGLAPNEQFF
DNA: TGTGCCAGCAGATTCGCCCCGGGACTAGCCCCCAATGAGCAGTTCTTC

V: TRBV10-3
D: TRBD1
J: TRBJ1-4
size: few
CDR3: CAISLGQGPRKLFF
DNA: TGTGCCATCAGCTTGGGACAGGGACCCCGAAAACTGTTTTTT

V: TRBV2
D: TRBD1
J: TRBJ1-3
size: .
CDR3: CASSEVVGGYAGNTIYF
DNA: TGTGCCAGCAGTGAAGTTGTAGGGGGCTACGCTGGAAACACCATATATTTT

V: TRBV7-9
D: .
J: TRBJ1-1
size: .
CDR3: CASSTLQMGPFTEAFF
DNA: TGTGCCAGCAGCACCCTTCAAATGGGGCCGTTCACTGAAGCTTTCTTT

V: TRBV4-2
D: TRBD2
J: TRBJ2-7
size: .
CDR3: CASSLFPLAEHLVYEQYF
DNA: TGTGCCAGCAGCTTGTTTCCCCTAGCGGAACACCTAGTCTACGAGCAGTACTTC

V: TRBV6-5
D: TRBD1
J: TRBJ2-7
size: .
CDR3: CAAGQGAEQYF
DNA: TGTGCCGCGGGACAGGGGGCCGAGCAGTACTTC

V: TRBV2
D: .
J: TRBJ2-7
size: .
CDR3: CASSVSTPLDEQYF
DNA: TGTGCCAGCAGTGTGTCTACGCCCTTGGACGAGCAGTACTTC

V: TRBV4-1
D: .
J: TRBJ2-7
size: .
CDR3: CASSQVPAGQFYEQYF
DNA: TGCGCCAGCAGCCAAGTTCCGGCGGGACAGTTCTACGAGCAGTACTTC

V: TRBV5-4
D: .
J: TRBJ1-2
size: .
CDR3: CASSSGTPGGYGYTF
DNA: TGTGCCAGCAGCTCGGGGACACCGGGGGGCTATGGCTACACCTTC

V: TRBV7-3
D: TRBD1
J: TRBJ2-2
size: large
CDR3: CASSSQGQVATGELFF
DNA: TGTGCCAGCAGCTCTCAGGGACAGGTGGCCACCGGGGAGCTGTTTTTT

V: TRBV7-9
D: .
J: TRBJ2-7
size: .
CDR3: CASSLRGHNPYEQYF
DNA: TGTGCCAGCAGCTTACGGGGGCATAATCCCTACGAGCAGTACTTC

V: TRBV7-9
D: TRBD2
J: TRBJ2-1
size: .
CDR3: CASSPGLDSINEQFF
DNA: TGTGCCAGCAGCCCCGGACTAGATAGTATTAATGAGCAGTTCTTC

V: TRBV4-1
D: TRBD1
J: TRBJ1-4
size: once
CDR3: CASSPLQGATNEKLFF
DNA: TGCGCCAGCAGCCCGTTACAGGGGGCGACTAATGAAAAACTGTTTTTT

V: TRBV4-2
D: TRBD2
J: TRBJ2-1
size: medium-sized
CDR3: CASSQDGLAVYNEQFF
DNA: TGTGCCAGCAGCCAAGATGGCCTAGCGGTGTACAATGAGCAGTTCTTC

V: TRBV14
D: TRBD2
J: TRBJ2-1
size: .
CDR3: CASSHGLAGGPRYNEQFF
DNA: TGTGCCAGCAGCCACGGACTAGCGGGAGGGCCGCGATACAATGAGCAGTTCTTC

V: TRBV7-8
D: .
J: TRBJ2-3
size: .
CDR3: CASSSNGAPRTDTQYF
DNA: TGTGCCAGCAGCTCGAACGGAGCCCCCCGCACAGATACGCAGTATTTT

V: TRBV27
D: .
J: TRBJ2-7
size: .
CDR3: CASQGTASSYEQYF
DNA: TGTGCCAGCCAGGGGACGGCTAGCTCCTACGAGCAGTACTTC